These 3 T cell receptor beta chains were sequenced from one sample in a study of T-cell memory formation after mild COVID-19. Each CDR3 protein gets one entry after TCRdb re-called the 5' RACE reads with MiXCR. The sample has about 470,000 distinct CDR3 sequences, roughly 23% seen once. The sequencing input was PBMCs or a T cell subset sorted from them (not recorded which). The receptor set was obtained from an adult woman who had mild COVID-19 (a few samples of this study predate the infection). Cell type and time point are not known.

The V call is TRBV12-3 or TRBV12-4, the J call TRBJ2-1; weak D call: TRBD2 (6 bases). The V end was cut by 3 bases, the J end by 1 base, with 10 bases between. The CDR3 consists of 15 residues. CDR3 residues: CASSLSGDSYNEQFF. The CDR3 DNA is TGTGCCAGCAGTTTGTCGGGGGATTCCTACAATGAGCAGTTCTTC.

This clonotype was found a few times. The chain uses TRBV7-2 and TRBJ1-1; unclear D gene. This CDR3 spans 14 amino acids. Germline CDR1 reads SGHTA; CDR2 reads FQGNSA. V lost 3 bases, J lost 11 bases, and 19 bases lay in between. CDR3 region: CASSFRRNGPGAFF. Written as DNA, the CDR3 is TGTGCCAGCAGCTTTCGGCGTAACGGGCCCGGGGCTTTCTTT.

The rearrangement joins TRBV25-1 to TRBJ2-1; 11 nucleotides match TRBD2. The CDR3 runs 17 residues. Germline values: CDR1 MGHDK, CDR2 SYGVNS. With 4 bases clipped from V and 2 bases from J, the junction kept 7 bases outside the gene matches. CDR3 sequence reads: CASSGLLAGATYNEQFF. Here the CDR3 DNA reads TGTGCCAGCAGTGGGTTACTAGCGGGAGCGACCTACAATGAGCAGTTCTTC.